This T cell receptor (beta chain) appears in the sequencing data of a study of OX40 agonist ivuxolimab in advanced cancers. From germline, CDR1 is MNHNS and CDR2 SASEGT. The V end was cut by 4 bases, the J end by 7 bases, with 8 bases between. The CDR3 runs 11 residues. This clone is a singleton in its sample. Clones were read by immunoSEQ multiplex PCR, and TCRdb kept only the in-frame ones, dropping some. The sample gives over 35,000 clones, 80% to 90% of which show up once; 0.45% to 0.65% is in the top ten. The chain recombines TRBV6-1 with TRBJ2-7; a possible D gene is TRBD1 (5 bases). This specimen was CD4+ or CD8+ T cells sorted from blood, taken in a trial of the OX40 agonist ivuxolimab. The sequence was collected from an adult with an advanced solid tumor such as melanoma, head and neck, liver or kidney cancer. Here the CDR3 DNA reads TGTGCCAGCAGTGCCCGACAGGAGCAGTACTTC. Its protein is CASSARQEQYF.